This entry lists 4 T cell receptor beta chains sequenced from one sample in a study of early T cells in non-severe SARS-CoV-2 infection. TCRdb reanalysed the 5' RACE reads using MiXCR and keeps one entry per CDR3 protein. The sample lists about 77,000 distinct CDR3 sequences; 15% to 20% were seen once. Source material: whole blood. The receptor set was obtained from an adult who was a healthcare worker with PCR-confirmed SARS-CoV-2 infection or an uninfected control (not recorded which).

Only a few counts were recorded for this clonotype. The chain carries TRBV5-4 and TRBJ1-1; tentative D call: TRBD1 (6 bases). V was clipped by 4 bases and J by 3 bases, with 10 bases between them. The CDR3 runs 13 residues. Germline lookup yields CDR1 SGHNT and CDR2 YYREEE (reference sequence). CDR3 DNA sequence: TGTGCCAGCAGCCCAAGGGGGGACACTGAAGCTTTCTTT. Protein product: CASSPRGDTEAFF.

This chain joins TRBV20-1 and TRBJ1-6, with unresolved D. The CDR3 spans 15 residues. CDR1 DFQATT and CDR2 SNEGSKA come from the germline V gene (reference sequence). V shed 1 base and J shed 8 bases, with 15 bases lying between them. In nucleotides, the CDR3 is TGCAGTGCTAGAGGGGTCCAGTGGATTGATTCACCCCTCCACTTT. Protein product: CSARGVQWIDSPLHF.

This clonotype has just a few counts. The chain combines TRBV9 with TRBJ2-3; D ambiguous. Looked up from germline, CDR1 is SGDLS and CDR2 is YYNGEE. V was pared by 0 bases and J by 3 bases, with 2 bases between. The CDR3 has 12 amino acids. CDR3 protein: CASSVETDTQYF. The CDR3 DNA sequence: TGTGCCAGCAGCGTAGAAACAGATACGCAGTATTTT.

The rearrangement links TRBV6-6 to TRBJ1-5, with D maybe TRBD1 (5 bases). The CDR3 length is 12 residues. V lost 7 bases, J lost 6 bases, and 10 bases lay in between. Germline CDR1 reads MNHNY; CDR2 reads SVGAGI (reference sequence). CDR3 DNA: TGTGCCAGCAATGTAGGGGTTCAGCCCCAGCATTTT. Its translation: CASNVGVQPQHF.